A single sample is the source of the 25 T cell receptor beta chains below, sequenced in a study of cytomegalovirus exposure and HLA in healthy donors. It was with 60 Vbeta and 13 Jbeta primers that the PCR ran. Assay: immunoSEQ multiplex PCR; the TCRdb copy retains only in-frame clones and omits some. Of 150,000 or so clones listed, roughly 81% are singletons. Sequences were obtained from PBMCs. Source of these receptors: a woman under 30 in good health and CMV-seropositive.

The chain combines TRBV6-1 with TRBJ2-2; 7 bases agree with TRBD2. The trim removed 2 bases at V and 0 bases at J, leaving 6 bases unmatched. The length of the CDR3 is 17 residues. Germline values: CDR1 MNHNS, CDR2 SASEGT. The CDR3 DNA reads TGTGCCAGCAGTGAATCCCCCGCGGGGGCGAACACCGGGGAGCTGTTTTTT. Translated: CASSESPAGANTGELFF.

The V call is TRBV18, the J call TRBJ2-1; 13 bases are a match to TRBD2. Trimming at V came to 8 bases and at J to 7 bases, leaving 8 bases not matched to a gene. CDR1 is KGHSH, CDR2 LQKENI, per germline. The length of the CDR3 is 15 residues. CDR3 nucleotide sequence: TGTGCCAGCACCAGACTAGCGGGGGGTCAAAATGAGCAGTTCTTC. The encoded protein is CASTRLAGGQNEQFF.

This clone was counted a single time. CDR3 sequence reads: CATSPISRTASSYNSPLHF. CDR3 sequence (DNA): TGTGCCACCAGCCCTATCTCACGGACAGCTAGCTCCTATAATTCACCCCTCCACTTT. V usage is TRBV15 and J usage is TRBJ1-6; a possible D gene is TRBD1 (6 bases). CDR3 length equals 19 residues. Between the trimmed V and J ends, which lost 5 bases and 0 bases, there was a span of 20 bases. In germline, CDR1 is LNHNV, CDR2 YYDKDF (reference sequence).

About this clone: One junction end disagrees with the germline gene, perhaps due to a read error. The J gene is TRBJ1-4, the V gene TRBV7-9; D not certain. Germline assignment: CDR1 SEHNR and CDR2 FQNEAQ (reference sequence). The CDR3 has 12 amino acids. The CDR3 coding sequence is TGTGCCAGCAGGTCCTACCATGAAAAAGTGTTTTTT. It codes for CASRSYHEKVFF.

This sequence joins TRBV13 and TRBJ1-4, with D perhaps matching TRBD1 (5 bases). V was clipped by 2 bases and J by 7 bases, with 11 bases between them. From germline, CDR1 is PRHDT and CDR2 FYEKMQ (reference sequence). The CDR3 is made up of 14 amino acids. The DNA of the CDR3 is TGTGCCAGCAGCTTAAACCAGGGCGGTGAAAAACTGTTTTTT. This translates into CASSLNQGGEKLFF.

The rearrangement links TRBV30 to TRBJ1-2; D uncertain. The CDR3 contains 14 residues. In germline, CDR1 is GTSNPN, CDR2 SVGIG (reference sequence). Trimming took off 1 base at V and 6 bases at J, with 15 bases between the two ends. CDR3 sequence (DNA): TGTGCCTGGAGTGCAATCCGAGGGAGAAATGGCTACACCTTC. Amino acids: CAWSAIRGRNGYTF.

The gene calls are TRBV21-1 and TRBJ1-3. TRBV21-1 is a pseudogene locus. This CDR3 has 17 amino acids. This CDR3 is CASSKGDREGLGNTIYF. The CDR3 DNA reads as TGTGCCAGCAGCAAAGGAGATCGGGAGGGTCTCGGAAACACCATATATTTT.

The chain employs TRBV12-2 and TRBJ2-7; no DNA check was done on the table's D call, TRBD2. TRBV12-2 is labeled a pseudogene. The CDR3 has 11 residues. Written as DNA, the CDR3 is TGCACCAAAACGAGGTGCTACGAGCAGTACTTC. It translates to CTKTRCYEQYF.

This clone has just one count. The rearrangement joins TRBV10-3 to TRBJ2-7, with 9 bases that match TRBD2. This CDR3 spans 13 amino acids. The V segment lost 9 bases and the J segment 4 bases; nucleotides outside the gene matches: 7. CDR1 is ENHRY, CDR2 SYGVKD, per germline. CDR3 protein: CAMSGGLPYEQYF. The CDR3 region has the DNA TGTGCCATGAGCGGGGGGCTCCCTTACGAGCAGTACTTC.

A remark on this clone: An end of the junction does not agree with germline; a read error may underlie this. The genes are TRBV7-8 and TRBJ2-7, with 11 bases lining up with TRBD2. The germline V gene encodes CDR1 SGHVS and CDR2 FQNEAQ. The CDR3 sequence is 16 residues long. CDR3 residues: CASTLNGLAGLYEQYF. DNA for the CDR3: TGTGCCAGCACCTTAAACGGACTAGCGGGCCTCTACGAGCAGTACTTC.

The chain recombines TRBV6-6 with TRBJ2-3; tentatively, D is TRBD1 (6 bases). The CDR3 is 15 amino acids. With 2 bases removed from V and 2 bases from J, the gap between germline ends came to 11 bases. The germline CDR1 and CDR2 sequences are MNHNY and SVGAGI (reference sequence). The DNA of the CDR3 is TGTGCCAGCAGTTACGCAGGGGTCTTCACAGATACGCAGTATTTT. Protein sequence: CASSYAGVFTDTQYF.

The genes are TRBV21-1 and TRBJ1-3; the table's D call, TRBD1, has no DNA check behind it. TRBV21-1 is noted as a pseudogene. The CDR3 totals 20 residues. The CDR3 spells CASSKGRDVGTGLSGNTIYF. As DNA, the CDR3 is TGTGCCAGCAGCAAAGGCCGTGATGTGGGGACAGGTTTATCTGGAAACACCATATATTTT.

V gene TRBV30 combines with J gene TRBJ2-5; D uncertain. Germline CDR1 GTSNPN, CDR2 SVGIG (reference sequence). The germline V and J ends were trimmed by 0 bases and 2 bases, with 7 bases remaining between them. CDR3 length: 13 residues. The CDR3 coding sequence is TGTGCCTGGAGTGTAAACAGTCAAGAGACCCAGTACTTC. Protein sequence: CAWSVNSQETQYF.

The V gene is TRBV19, the J gene TRBJ2-5, with TRBD1 identical over 10 bases. The J call may be wrong; the DNA end is better matched by TRBJ2-7. The CDR3 is made up of 14 amino acids. The V gene's germline CDR1 is LNHDA and CDR2 SQIVND (reference sequence). CDR3 DNA: TGTGCCAGTAGTCCCGGGACAGGGGCCTACGAGCAGTACTTC. Protein sequence: CASSPGTGAYEQYF.

This chain's CDR3 is CASRYRTPSGYEQYF. The CDR3 DNA is TGTGCCAGCAGGTACAGGACACCCTCCGGCTACGAGCAGTACTTC. This chain links TRBV2 with TRBJ2-7; perhaps TRBD1 as D (5 bases). This CDR3 is 15 amino acids long. The germline CDR1 and CDR2 sequences are SNHLY and FYNNEI. V was pared by 6 bases and J by 3 bases, with 18 bases between.

This rearrangement joins TRBV12-2 to TRBJ1-2; the D call in the table, TRBD1, was not verified against the DNA. TRBV12-2 counts as a pseudogene. The CDR3 runs to 16 residues. For the CDR3, the DNA is TGTGCAAGTCGCTCCTCCGCGGAACAGGGGCCGCATGGCTACACCTTC. It yields the protein CASRSSAEQGPHGYTF.

The gene calls are TRBV29-1 and TRBJ1-3; TRBD1 agrees at 7 bases. This CDR3 spans 14 amino acids. Unmatched junction bases numbered 2, after V lost 3 bases and J lost 0 bases. Germline V gene lookup returns CDR1 SQVTM and CDR2 ANQGSEA. CDR3 bases: TGCAGCGTTGAGGGACAGCTCTCTGGAAACACCATATATTTT. It specifies CSVEGQLSGNTIYF.

This chain connects TRBV7-9 to TRBJ1-2; TRBD1 agrees at 8 bases. V lost 2 bases to trimming and J lost 0 bases; unmatched junction nucleotides: 11. Germline V gene sequence: CDR1 SEHNR, CDR2 FQNEAQ (reference sequence). The length of the CDR3 is 18 residues. The chain's CDR3 is CASSLPDRDSTTNYGYTF. The CDR3 coding sequence is TGTGCCAGCAGCTTACCGGACAGGGACTCAACTACTAACTATGGCTACACCTTC. The full variable domain, its missing parts supplied by reference TRBV7-9 and TRBJ1-2, is DTGVSQNPRHKITKRGQNVTFRCDPISEHNRLYWYRQTLGQGPEFLTYFQNEAQLEKSRLLSDRFSAERPKGSFSTLEIQRTEQGDSAMYLCASSLPDRDSTTNYGYTFGSGTRLTVV.

Of note for this clone: This same CDR3 is encoded by further DNA sequences in the sample. This rearrangement joins TRBV7-2 to TRBJ1-2, with TRBD1 identical over 8 bases. The trim removed 5 bases at V and 2 bases at J, leaving 10 bases unmatched. Germline V gene sequence: CDR1 SGHTA, CDR2 FQGNSA. The CDR3 length is 16 residues. For the CDR3, the DNA is TGTGCCAGCAGCATCGGAGGGCAGGGGGCCAACTATGGCTACACCTTC. Protein: CASSIGGQGANYGYTF.

This clone has a single count. The chain carries TRBV29-1 and TRBJ2-5; the D gene is possibly TRBD1 (6 bases). With the DNA end fitting TRBJ2-7 better, the J assignment may be wrong. Germline V CDR1 and CDR2: SQVTM, ANQGSEA. CDR3 length: 13 amino acids. This chain's CDR3 is CSVVTGRSYEQYF. The CDR3, as DNA: TGCAGCGTTGTGACAGGCCGATCCTACGAGCAGTACTTC.

The gene calls are TRBV29-1 and TRBJ2-3; no reliable D call. This CDR3 has 12 amino acids. Germline CDR1 reads SQVTM; CDR2 reads ANQGSEA. With 4 bases removed from V and 2 bases from J, the gap between germline ends came to 7 bases. CDR3 nucleotides: TGCAGCGTTGCCCGCGACACAGATACGCAGTATTTT. This sequence encodes CSVARDTDTQYF.

The chain carries TRBV5-1 and TRBJ1-1; 11 bases are shared with TRBD1. The CDR3 extends over 14 amino acids. The J segment lost 4 bases and the V segment lost 4 bases, leaving 3 bases of the junction unmatched. Germline V CDR1 and CDR2: SGHRS, YFSETQ. The CDR3 bases are TGCGCCAGCAGCATGGGACAGGGGGGCACTGAAGCTTTCTTT. Its protein is CASSMGQGGTEAFF.

The gene calls are TRBV4-3 and TRBJ2-3; a possible D gene is TRBD2 (6 bases). This CDR3 spans 17 amino acids. In germline, CDR1 is LGHNA, CDR2 YSLEER. V was clipped by 1 base and J by 5 bases, with 19 bases between them. CDR3 in DNA: TGCGCCAGCAGCCAAGGGGATATAGCGGAGAAGGGAGATACGCAGTATTTT. It specifies CASSQGDIAEKGDTQYF.

J is TRBJ2-5 and V is TRBV11-2, with 10 nucleotides matching TRBD2. Germline assignment: CDR1 SGHAT and CDR2 FQNNGV. The CDR3 covers 15 residues. The trim removed 4 bases at V and 5 bases at J, leaving 7 bases unmatched. Written as DNA, the CDR3 is TGTGCCAGCAGCTACAGCGGGGGGGCCTACGAGACCCAGTACTTC. Encoded protein: CASSYSGGAYETQYF.

The rearrangement links TRBV27 to TRBJ2-2, with 9 nucleotides matching TRBD1. This CDR3 has 16 amino acids. Germline V gene sequence: CDR1 MNHEY, CDR2 SMNVEV (reference sequence). The ends lost 4 bases at V and 6 bases at J; junction bases unmatched: 9. This CDR3 is CASSSRDRDNPGELFF. The DNA for the CDR3 is TGTGCCAGCAGTTCCCGGGACAGGGACAATCCCGGGGAGCTGTTTTTT.